This is a list of T cell receptor beta chains from one sample in a study of T cell repertoires and HLA-DP antigens. These TCRs are of unknown antigen specificity. The protocol was immunoSEQ multiplex PCR, while the TCRdb copy is restricted to in-frame clones and leaves out a portion. This table has about 110,000 clones, over 90% appearing once. Sequencing used CD4+ T cells from PBMCs. These TCRs come from a woman younger than 35 in good health and CMV-seronegative. CDR3s leave out the opening cysteine and the closing phenylalanine or tryptophan. D genes are given only for firm matches.

J: TRBJ2-1; V: TRBV12-5; D: .; CDR3: ASGPALIERDYNEQF
J: TRBJ2-1; V: TRBV5-1; D: .; CDR3: ASSWTESSYNEQF
J: TRBJ2-1; V: TRBV10-2; D: TRBD2; CDR3: ASSGSGMEQF
J: TRBJ2-2; V: TRBV18; D: .; CDR3: ASSPTSTGELF
J: TRBJ1-1; V: TRBV21-1; D: .; CDR3: ARGGKRTEAF
J: TRBJ2-1; V: TRBV28; D: TRBD2; CDR3: ASIVGGAYNEQF
J: TRBJ1-1; V: TRBV5-4; D: .; CDR3: ASSWGRDLTEAF
J: TRBJ2-7; V: TRBV6-5; D: .; CDR3: ASSGRDPSYEQY
J: TRBJ1-5; V: TRBV7-2; D: .; CDR3: ASSLGRPTNQPQH
J: TRBJ1-4; V: TRBV7-9; D: TRBD1; CDR3: ASSQGQGGEKLF
J: TRBJ2-5; V: TRBV27; D: .; CDR3: ASSLWGSQETQY
J: TRBJ2-1; V: TRBV7-3; D: .; CDR3: ASSLSAYNEQF
J: TRBJ1-2; V: TRBV6-1; D: .; CDR3: ASRDRFYGYT
J: TRBJ2-3; V: TRBV18; D: .; CDR3: ASSRTGLRASTDTQY
J: TRBJ1-5; V: TRBV7-6; D: .; CDR3: ASSLHPRGRRNQPQH
J: TRBJ2-3; V: TRBV9; D: TRBD2; CDR3: ASSVVLAGADTQY
J: TRBJ2-7; V: TRBV6-6; D: .; CDR3: ASTWSGSRSYEQY
J: TRBJ2-1; V: TRBV9; D: .; CDR3: ASSVGGRISYNEQF
J: TRBJ2-1; V: TRBV19; D: TRBD1; CDR3: ASRIRDRGPNEQF
J: TRBJ2-3; V: TRBV7-3; D: TRBD2; CDR3: ASSRLAGGPDTQY
J: TRBJ2-4; V: TRBV28; D: .; CDR3: ASSLNPPSIQY
J: TRBJ2-3; V: TRBV5-5; D: .; CDR3: ASSLVATPQY
J: TRBJ2-3; V: TRBV11-2; D: .; CDR3: ASFRRDTSTDTQY
J: TRBJ2-1; V: TRBV7-8; D: .; CDR3: ASSLALMGQGPYNEQF
J: TRBJ1-5; V: TRBV6-5; D: .; CDR3: ASSAQQVGAN
J: TRBJ2-2; V: TRBV28; D: .; CDR3: ASSLLWRDAGELF
J: TRBJ2-2; V: TRBV5-1; D: TRBD2; CDR3: ASTPTSGGRDTGELF
J: TRBJ1-4; V: TRBV6-6; D: .; CDR3: ASSRGSSNEKLF
J: TRBJ1-6; V: TRBV5-1; D: .; CDR3: ASSLVSGVVSSSYNSPLH
J: TRBJ2-2; V: TRBV11-3; D: .; CDR3: ASSSHTTTGELF
J: TRBJ2-2; V: TRBV14; D: .; CDR3: ASSPAGTGTGELF
J: TRBJ1-6; V: TRBV4-1; D: TRBD1; CDR3: ASSPPGGNSPLH
J: TRBJ2-1; V: TRBV7-6; D: TRBD2; CDR3: ASSLGQRGGRDEQF
J: TRBJ1-3; V: TRBV9; D: TRBD1; CDR3: ASSVVTGGAGYGPIY
J: TRBJ1-3; V: TRBV9; D: .; CDR3: ASSVAGVGSGNTIY
J: TRBJ1-2; V: TRBV29-1; D: .; CDR3: SVAEDVYGYT
J: TRBJ2-7; V: TRBV29-1; D: TRBD2; CDR3: SVGLAGRVEQY
J: TRBJ1-1; V: TRBV6-5; D: .; CDR3: ASRVRANTEAF
J: TRBJ2-5; V: TRBV28; D: TRBD1; CDR3: ASSSRGRLETQY
J: TRBJ1-2; V: TRBV5-6; D: TRBD1; CDR3: ASSAARDRGSYGYT
J: TRBJ2-2; V: TRBV6-5; D: .; CDR3: ASSPRDGNTGELF
J: TRBJ2-1; V: TRBV11-2; D: TRBD2; CDR3: ASSLDQGLAGGNEQF
J: TRBJ1-4; V: TRBV18; D: .; CDR3: ASSPRTVRGVEKLF